This T cell receptor (beta chain) stems from a study of T cells after posttransplantation cyclophosphamide. Profiling relied on immunoSEQ multiplex PCR, and the TCRdb table lists in-frame clones only, not all of them. The repertoire shows around 35,000 clones, none seen only once; the top ten take about 6%. V lost 3 bases and J lost 8; bases outside the gene matches: 8. Germline assignment: CDR1 SQVTM and CDR2 ANQGSEA. The CDR3 has 14 amino acids. Notes on the study in general: TRB clonality was highly associated with recipient CMV seropositivity and reactivation. TRB overlap between skin or GI tissue T cells and blood was limited.

This clone has at least ten counts. Its antigen is unknown. Sequenced input: PBMCs. The clonotype originates from a man aged 25-45 years in good health and a related stem cell transplant donor. The V call is TRBV29-1, the J call TRBJ1-4; 8 bases line up with TRBD1. The CDR3 coding sequence is TGCAGCGTTGATTGGCTTGGACAGGGAGAAAAACTGTTTTTT. Its translation is CSVDWLGQGEKLFF.